This T cell receptor (beta chain) was retrieved from a study of cytomegalovirus exposure and HLA in healthy donors listed by TCRdb under 2017. About the study as a whole: An earlier analysis of some 550 of the donors reported more than 250 Gb of sequence data and roughly 110 million unique TCR beta sequences from about 200 million T cells. About 280 gigabases of sequencing data and tens of millions of unique TCR sequences were included in an early release covering around 600 HLA-typed donors. The genetic ancestry cluster associated with self-reported Caucasian donors included around 76% of the approximately 430 genotyped donors. The study aimed to test whether cataloging public T cell receptors could reveal signatures of past pathogen exposure. Using immunosequencing, the study profiled T cell repertoires from 500 to 800 subjects and related those repertoires to cytomegalovirus serostatus. Along with the roughly 670-subject first cohort, a separate validation cohort of more than 90 different subjects was used. The study combined high-throughput TCR immunosequencing, statistical association of individual TCRs with disease status, and machine learning to predict cytomegalovirus infection status. A later analysis re-analyzed previously published TCR beta repertoires from roughly 690 donors and added high-resolution HLA genotyping to study TCR occurrence patterns. Rather than using new phenotypic data, the later analysis identified candidate immune exposures from TCR beta sequences and from how often those sequences occurred across donors. In an earlier analysis of a few hundred of the donors, high-throughput TCR beta sequencing was used to judge whether each TCR beta V gene segment behaved as functional or pseudogenic. Alongside the repertoire data, information on donor age, sex, ethnicity and CMV serostatus was compiled. In a later genetic analysis, genome-wide SNP genotypes for about 65% of the 666 donors were used, and that subset was treated as a discovery cohort. Every repertoire in the discovery cohort had been generated on one and the same sequencing platform. HLA typing covered class I and class II loci at four-digit resolution. Typing coverage differed by locus: A, B, C, DRB1 and DQB1 were typed in about 629-640 donors, DQA1 in about 560, DPA1 in approximately 610, and DPB1 in around 490. A handful of DR-DQ haplotypes were handled as single units for association and clustering because linkage in the cohort was strong. Among a few hundred genotyped donors of the cohort, an average of approximately 250,000 unique TCR beta nucleotide sequences were sequenced per donor, 15% to 20% of them non-productive. On the study overall, not on this receptor specifically: A total of 150 to 200 TCR beta chains were listed by the study as associated with cytomegalovirus. Compared with equally common non-associated chains, HLA-associated TCR beta chains in a later analysis were more clonally expanded and had lower generation probabilities. V-gene and J-gene trimming of TCR beta chains was associated with a missense DCLRE1C variant in a later genetic analysis, and the association was replicated in an independent cohort. In a later analysis, the rate of TCR association differed among HLA loci, with DRB1 alleles having the most associated TCRs and HLA-C alleles having the fewest. While some public TCRs were present in many individuals, most TCR sequences turned up only very rarely across donors. In vitro tests confirmed that a few of the cytomegalovirus-associated TCR beta chains recognize cytomegalovirus antigens. Because counts were too low, more than 15 rarely observed V segments, including chromosome 9 orphons, were left out of the earlier analysis of a few hundred of the donors. According to a later analysis, most CMV-associated TCR beta chains appeared to be HLA-restricted, and the HLA associations seemed to be driven largely by CMV exposure. A further reported finding was that TCR beta sequences accurately predicted the HLA-A and HLA-B alleles for most subjects in the first cohort. In this cohort, only TCR beta chains were sequenced, and detectable features were limited by the absence of alpha or paired-chain data. In a later analysis, 16,951 TCR beta sequences were associated with specific HLA alleles at a false discovery rate of 0.05. Linkage disequilibrium might explain the correlated functional status among segregating V segments, but an unknown experimental factor could not be excluded. Compared with the 666-donor mean, donors in an Asian-associated ancestry cluster had fewer N-insertions in productive TCRs, according to a later genetic analysis. In an earlier analysis of roughly 500 of the donors, most TCR beta V segments appeared in productive rearrangements about 90% or about 30% of the time, broadly matching IMGT annotations. Several of the top co-occurrence clusters appeared to be linked to parvovirus B19, influenza, CMV and Epstein-Barr virus, according to a later analysis. When HLA alleles, especially DR and DQ, strongly co-occurred, attributing TCR associations to individual alleles was difficult. CMV serostatus was the only immune exposure information available for the cohort. Because HLA typing was unavailable for some donors at each locus, only the typed subset was used in association tests. The presence/absence analyses assumed that sequencing depth was roughly uniform across donors, and that assumption may not be true. A group of highly shared sequence variants was considered likely to be a technical artifact of the sequencing pipeline. Some IMGT-functional V segments, including TRBV6-2 and TRBV6-3, could not be distinguished by the 87-base-pair reads and were therefore excluded. The authors suggested that the approach could potentially be extended to other disease states and immunological phenotypes. The classifier was reported to diagnose cytomegalovirus status with high specificity and sensitivity in both the original cohort and the validation cohort.

There are 15 amino acids in the CDR3, from cysteine to phenylalanine inclusive. Kept here is only the CDR3 DNA, which spans 45 bases and is read in frame from base 1. CDR1 and CDR2 are drawn from the germline V gene (reference sequence): MNHEY, SMNVEV. The germline ends are 16 bases apart after V is trimmed by 4 bases and J by 3 bases. The cohort was made up of 500 to 850 healthy bone marrow donors. Cohort members were all nominally healthy when sampled, although unrecorded immune exposures were likely present. The donor tested CMV seronegative, placing the donor among the 350 or so seronegative members of the cohort. Every donor gave a peripheral blood sample, and the peripheral blood mononuclear cells from that sample were used for TCR beta sequencing. Genomic DNA was extracted from the blood cell samples with the Qiagen DNeasy Blood Extraction Kit. Library preparation employed the immunoSEQ multiplex PCR assay. The multiplex PCR relied on a mix of 60 forward primers for TCR Vbeta segments and 13 reverse primers for TCR Jbeta segments. Amplification of the CDR3 region of rearranged TCR beta genes was performed with a multiplex PCR assay on genomic DNA. The amplified TCR beta libraries were sequenced on the Illumina HiSeq System as 87-base-pair reads. In the paper's pipeline: A later analysis tallied 75 million to 85 million unique TCR beta chains across the 610 or so repertoires, and some 10 million of those chains were shared by two or more donors. A nearest-neighbor algorithm error-corrected the raw reads and collapsed the reads into unique sequences, merging closely related sequences to remove PCR and sequencing errors. Alignment of CDR3 sequences to IMGT reference sequences was used to assign V, D and J gene segments. For a sequence to be retained, at least a six-nucleotide match to both a V gene segment and a J gene segment was required. Rearrangements were classified as productive when the CDR3 lacked stop codons and remained in frame with V and J, and all other rearrangements were classified as non-productive. Following IMGT convention, CDR3 was defined as the stretch from the second conserved V-encoded cysteine up to the conserved J-encoded phenylalanine. Sequences without an unambiguous match to a single V gene segment were excluded from the earlier analysis of about 600 of the donors. An earlier analysis of 587 of the donors called V segments functional above 56.7% productive rearrangements and segregating when the between-donor standard deviation exceeded 5%. A statistical classification framework was built to diagnose cytomegalovirus status from the catalog of TCR beta chain sequences. In a later analysis, TCR nucleotide sequences were compared against IMGT/GENE-DB human TR gene sequences so that V and J genes could be assigned. Using the TCRdist pipeline, a later analysis assigned CDR3 sequences along with most-parsimonious VDJ recombination scenarios. In a later analysis, each TCR beta chain was defined by its CDR3 amino acid sequence together with its V-gene family, and reads lacking a unique V-gene family were excluded. As a way to deal with suspected cross-contamination and a sequencing artifact, a later analysis dropped roughly 600 nucleotide sequences that were highly shared and had low generation probability. In a later analysis, a clonal expansion index was calculated for each public chain from normalized within-repertoire ranks of inferred template counts. A later analysis computed generation probabilities with a VDJ recombination model fitted to out-of-frame rearrangements, and checked the results against IGoR. Hypergeometric tests were used in a later analysis to score TCR-TCR, TCR-HLA and TCR-CMV co-occurrence, with a repertoire-size bias correction applied to the TCR pairs. False discovery rates were estimated in a later analysis by permuting HLA or CMV assignments 20 times. In a later analysis, co-occurring TCRs were grouped using DBSCAN, and TCRdist sequence similarity was added for clustering within HLA-allele-positive subsets. For co-occurrence clustering, repertoires with fewer than 30,000 or more than 120,000 public chains were excluded, along with four or five repertoires with anomalous nucleotide sharing. TCRdb obtained this table from immuneACCESS and retained in-frame rearrangements with V and J assigned. These tables miss some clones; where compared with another copy, unresolved V genes account for less than half of the shortfall, and the remainder is unexplained. Clonal size and the V and J genes are those of that table, whereas D and trimming came from the DNA. The table for this sample lists about 160,000 clones; approximately 77% of them were counted only once. Jointly, the top ten make up around 2.4% of the sample.

Of note for this clone: The antigen it binds to is not known. No much larger clone exists at a distance of one base, and base qualities are not known.

Sequencing was carried out using PBMCs. The rearranged segments are TRBV27 and TRBJ2-7; the best D guess is TRBD2, with 7 bases matching. The TCR originated in a female donor in good health and CMV-seronegative. The base sequence is TGTGCCAGCAGTTACAGGGACTACGGAAGCTACGAGCAGTACTTC. This yields the protein CASSYRDYGSYEQYF.